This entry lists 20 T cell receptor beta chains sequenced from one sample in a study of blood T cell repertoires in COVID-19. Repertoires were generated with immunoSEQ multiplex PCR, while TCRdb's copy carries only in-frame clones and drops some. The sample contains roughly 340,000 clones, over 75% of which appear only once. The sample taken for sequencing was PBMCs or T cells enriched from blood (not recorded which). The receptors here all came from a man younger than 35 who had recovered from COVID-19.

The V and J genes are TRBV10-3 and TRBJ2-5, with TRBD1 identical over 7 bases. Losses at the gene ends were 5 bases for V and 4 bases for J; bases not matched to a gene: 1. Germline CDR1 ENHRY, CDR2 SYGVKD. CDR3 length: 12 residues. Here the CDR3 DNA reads TGTGCCATCAGTCCAGGGGGAGAGACCCAGTACTTC. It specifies CAISPGGETQYF.

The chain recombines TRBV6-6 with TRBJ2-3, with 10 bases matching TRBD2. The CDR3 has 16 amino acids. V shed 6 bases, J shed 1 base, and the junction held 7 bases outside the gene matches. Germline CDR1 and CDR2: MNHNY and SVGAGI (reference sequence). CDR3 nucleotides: TGTGCCAGCAGCCTCGGACTAGCGGAGGGCACAGATACGCAGTATTTT. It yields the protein CASSLGLAEGTDTQYF.

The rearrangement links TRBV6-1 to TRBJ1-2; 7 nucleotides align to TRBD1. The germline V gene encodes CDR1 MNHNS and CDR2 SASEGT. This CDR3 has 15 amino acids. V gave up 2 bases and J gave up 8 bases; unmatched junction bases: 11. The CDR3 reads CASSELARQGSGYTF. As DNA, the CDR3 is TGTGCCAGCAGTGAACTCGCTAGACAGGGAAGCGGCTACACCTTC.

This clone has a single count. The CDR3 bases are TGTGCCAGCAGCCCCCGACTAGCGGGAGGGCCGGGGAATGAGCAGTTCTTC. Encoded protein: CASSPRLAGGPGNEQFF. The chain uses TRBV9 and TRBJ2-1, with 14 bases lining up with TRBD2. CDR1 and CDR2 (germline): SGDLS, YYNGEE. With 4 bases clipped from V and 7 bases from J, the junction kept 10 bases outside the gene matches. This CDR3 has 17 residues.

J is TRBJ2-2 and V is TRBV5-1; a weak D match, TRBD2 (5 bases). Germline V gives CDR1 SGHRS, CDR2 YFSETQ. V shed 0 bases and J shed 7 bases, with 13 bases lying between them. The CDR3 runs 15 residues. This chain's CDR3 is CASSLGGGSSGELFF. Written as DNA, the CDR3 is TGCGCCAGCAGCTTGGGAGGCGGGTCGAGCGGGGAGCTGTTTTTT.

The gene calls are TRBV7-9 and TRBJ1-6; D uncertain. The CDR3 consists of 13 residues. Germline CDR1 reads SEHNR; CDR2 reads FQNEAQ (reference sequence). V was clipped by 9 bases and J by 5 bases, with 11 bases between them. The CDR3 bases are TGTGCCAGTCGAGTCGGGGATAATTCACCCCTCCACTTT. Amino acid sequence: CASRVGDNSPLHF. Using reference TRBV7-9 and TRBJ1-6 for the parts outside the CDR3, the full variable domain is DTGVSQNPRHKITKRGQNVTFRCDPISEHNRLYWYRQTLGQGPEFLTYFQNEAQLEKSRLLSDRFSAERPKGSFSTLEIQRTEQGDSAMYLCASRVGDNSPLHFGNGTRLTVT.

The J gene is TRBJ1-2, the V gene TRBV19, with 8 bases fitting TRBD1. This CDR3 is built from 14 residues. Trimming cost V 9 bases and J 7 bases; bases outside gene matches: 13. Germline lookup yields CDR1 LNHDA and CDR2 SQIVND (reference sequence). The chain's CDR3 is CASNTDRVSSGYTF. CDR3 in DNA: TGTGCCAGCAACACGGACAGGGTTTCATCTGGCTACACCTTC.

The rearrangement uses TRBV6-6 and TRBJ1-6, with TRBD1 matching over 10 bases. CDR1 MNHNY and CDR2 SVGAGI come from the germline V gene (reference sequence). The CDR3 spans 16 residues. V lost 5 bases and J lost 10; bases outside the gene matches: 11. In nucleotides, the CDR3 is TGTGCCAGCAGTGCGACAGGGGGCAAGGTACCCTCACCCCTCCACTTT. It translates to CASSATGGKVPSPLHF.

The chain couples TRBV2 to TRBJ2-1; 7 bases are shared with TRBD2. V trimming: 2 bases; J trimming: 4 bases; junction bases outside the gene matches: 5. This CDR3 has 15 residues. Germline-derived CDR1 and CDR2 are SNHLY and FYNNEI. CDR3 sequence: CASSENAGEYNEQFF. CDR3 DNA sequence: TGTGCCAGCAGTGAAAATGCGGGAGAGTACAATGAGCAGTTCTTC.

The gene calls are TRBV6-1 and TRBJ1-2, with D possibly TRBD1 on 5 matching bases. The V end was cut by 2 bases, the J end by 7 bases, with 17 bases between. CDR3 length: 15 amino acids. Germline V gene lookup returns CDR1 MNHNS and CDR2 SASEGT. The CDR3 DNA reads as TGTGCCAGCAGTGAAATGGGAAGTGGGGCCTCTGGCTACACCTTC. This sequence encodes CASSEMGSGASGYTF.

Written as DNA, the CDR3 is TGTGCCATCAGTGAACTAGCGGGGTCCTACAATGAGCAGTTCTTC. It translates to CAISELAGSYNEQFF. The V call is TRBV10-3, the J call TRBJ2-1; the match to TRBD2 covers 10 bases. This CDR3 is built from 15 residues. Germline CDR1 reads ENHRY; CDR2 reads SYGVKD. Losses at the gene ends were 3 bases for V and 1 base for J; bases not matched to a gene: 0.

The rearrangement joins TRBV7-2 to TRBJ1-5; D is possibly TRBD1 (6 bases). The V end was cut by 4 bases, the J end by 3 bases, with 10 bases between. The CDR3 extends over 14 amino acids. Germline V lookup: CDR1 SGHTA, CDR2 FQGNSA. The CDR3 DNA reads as TGTGCCAGCAGCTCTGACAGGTTCAATCAGCCCCAGCATTTT. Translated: CASSSDRFNQPQHF.

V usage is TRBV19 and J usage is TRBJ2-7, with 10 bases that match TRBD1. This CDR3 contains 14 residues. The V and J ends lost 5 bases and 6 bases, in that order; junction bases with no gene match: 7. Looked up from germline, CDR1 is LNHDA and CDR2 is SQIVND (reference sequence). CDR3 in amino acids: CASSFKDRGGEQYF. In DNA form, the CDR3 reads TGTGCCAGTAGTTTCAAGGACAGGGGGGGCGAGCAGTACTTC.

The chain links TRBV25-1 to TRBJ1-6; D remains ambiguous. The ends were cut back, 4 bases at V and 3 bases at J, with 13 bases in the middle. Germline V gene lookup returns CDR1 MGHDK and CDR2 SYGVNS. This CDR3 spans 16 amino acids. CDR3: CASSARREIYNSPLHF. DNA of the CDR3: TGTGCCAGCAGTGCCCGCCGGGAGATCTATAATTCACCCCTCCACTTT. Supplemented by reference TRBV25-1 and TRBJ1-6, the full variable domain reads EADIYQTPRYLVIGTGKKITLECSQTMGHDKMYWYQQDPGMELHLIHYSYGVNSTEKGDLSSESTVSRIRTEHFPLTLESARPSHTSQYLCASSARREIYNSPLHFGNGTRLTVT.

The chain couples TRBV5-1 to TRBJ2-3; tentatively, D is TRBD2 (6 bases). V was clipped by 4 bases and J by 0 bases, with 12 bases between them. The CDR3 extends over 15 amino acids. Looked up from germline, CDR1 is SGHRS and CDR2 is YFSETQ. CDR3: CASSLGGTSTDTQYF. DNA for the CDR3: TGCGCCAGCAGCCTCGGGGGAACTAGCACAGATACGCAGTATTTT.

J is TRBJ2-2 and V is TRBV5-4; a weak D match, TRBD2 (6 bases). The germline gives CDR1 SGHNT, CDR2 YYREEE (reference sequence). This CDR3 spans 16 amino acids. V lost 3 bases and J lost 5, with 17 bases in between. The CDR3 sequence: CASSSDVGTQTGELFF. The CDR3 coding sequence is TGTGCCAGCAGCTCTGATGTGGGGACTCAGACCGGGGAGCTGTTTTTT.

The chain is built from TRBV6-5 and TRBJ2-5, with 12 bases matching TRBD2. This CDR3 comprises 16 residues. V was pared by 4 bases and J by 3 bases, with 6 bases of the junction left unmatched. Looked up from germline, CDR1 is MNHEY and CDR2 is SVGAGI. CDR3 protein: CASSSPRLAGEETQYF. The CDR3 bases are TGTGCCAGCAGTTCGCCCAGACTAGCGGGAGAAGAGACCCAGTACTTC.

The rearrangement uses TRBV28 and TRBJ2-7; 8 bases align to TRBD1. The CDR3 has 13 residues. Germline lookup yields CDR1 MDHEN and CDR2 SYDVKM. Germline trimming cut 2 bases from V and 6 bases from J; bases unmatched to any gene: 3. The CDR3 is CASSLGDRPEQYF. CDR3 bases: TGTGCCAGCAGTTTAGGGGACAGGCCCGAGCAGTACTTC. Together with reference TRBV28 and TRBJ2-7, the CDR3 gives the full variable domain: DVKVTQSSRYLVKRTGEKVFLECVQDMDHENMFWYRQDPGLGLRLIYFSYDVKMKEKGDIPEGYSVSREKKERFSLILESASTNQTSMYLCASSLGDRPEQYFGPGTRLTVT.

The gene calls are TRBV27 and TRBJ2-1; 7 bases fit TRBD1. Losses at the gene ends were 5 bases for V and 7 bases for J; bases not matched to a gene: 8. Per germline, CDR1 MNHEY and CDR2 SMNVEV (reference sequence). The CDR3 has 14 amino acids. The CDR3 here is CASSGQVGSNEQFF. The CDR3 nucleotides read TGTGCCAGCAGTGGACAGGTTGGGTCAAATGAGCAGTTCTTC.

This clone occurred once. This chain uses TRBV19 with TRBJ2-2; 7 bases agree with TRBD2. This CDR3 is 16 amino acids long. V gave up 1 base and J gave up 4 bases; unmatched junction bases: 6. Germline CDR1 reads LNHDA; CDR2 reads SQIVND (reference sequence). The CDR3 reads CASSIGLAVSTGELFF. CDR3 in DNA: TGTGCCAGTAGTATAGGGCTAGCGGTATCCACCGGGGAGCTGTTTTTT.